The 10 T cell receptor beta chains reported below all come from one sample, sequenced in a study of cytotoxic CD8 clonotypes in ibrutinib-treated CLL. TCRdb keeps only in-frame clones here, not all; method: immunoSEQ multiplex PCR. The sample has about 140,000 clones; roughly 80% are singletons. Sequencing was performed on PBMCs, taken after 12 months of ibrutinib treatment. The receptors were sampled from a human donor with chronic lymphocytic leukemia.

The J gene is TRBJ1-1, the V gene TRBV5-1; unclear D gene. Germline V lookup: CDR1 SGHRS, CDR2 YFSETQ. The CDR3 sequence is 15 residues long. V lost 4 bases to trimming and J lost 1 base, with 14 bases between them. The CDR3 is CASSPRAGSNTEAFF. DNA for the CDR3: TGCGCCAGCAGCCCCCGGGCCGGATCGAACACTGAAGCTTTCTTT.

The genes are TRBV19 and TRBJ1-5; D gene ambiguous. The CDR3 sequence is 12 residues long. The V gene lost 7 bases and the J gene lost 6 bases, with 10 bases spanning the gap. Germline V CDR1 and CDR2: LNHDA, SQIVND (reference sequence). For the CDR3, the DNA is TGTGCCAGTAAGGCCCGGGGTCAGCCCCAGCATTTT. It is translated as CASKARGQPQHF.

The J gene is TRBJ2-7, the V gene TRBV28; D perhaps matches TRBD2 (5 bases). CDR1 is MDHEN, CDR2 SYDVKM, per germline. The CDR3 has 12 residues. Trimming took 6 bases from V and 0 from J, leaving 6 bases between them. This CDR3 is CASRSGSYEQYF. CDR3 sequence (DNA): TGTGCCAGCAGAAGCGGCTCCTACGAGCAGTACTTC.

The V and J genes are TRBV6-5 and TRBJ2-3; D call uncertain. CDR1 MNHEY and CDR2 SVGAGI come from the germline V gene. V was cut by 7 bases and J by 6 bases, with 5 bases left in between. The CDR3 extends over 10 amino acids. The CDR3 region is CASIGDTQYF. The CDR3 DNA is TGTGCCAGCATTGGGGATACGCAGTATTTT.

The CDR3 bases are TGCGCCAGCAGCTTGGCAATGGGGACCTACGAGCAGTACTTC. It is translated as CASSLAMGTYEQYF. The chain couples TRBV5-1 to TRBJ2-7, with D unresolved. CDR3 length: 14 amino acids. Trimming removed 0 bases at V and 2 bases at J, with 9 bases between. CDR1 is SGHRS and CDR2 is YFSETQ in the germline V gene.

Regarding this clone: A much larger clone sits a single nucleotide away, making a read error possible. The chain joins TRBV6-4 to TRBJ2-2, with D hard to call. The V end lost 6 bases, the J end lost 3 bases, and 5 bases lay between the germline ends. Germline CDR1 reads MRHNA; CDR2 reads SNTAGT. CDR3 length: 12 amino acids. DNA for the CDR3: TGTGCCAGCAGCTTCTACACCGGGGAGCTGTTTTTT. It specifies CASSFYTGELFF.

Comments on this clone: Since the CDR3 does not end with the conserved phenylalanine or tryptophan, this likely comes from a read error. It is unclear where the CDR3 begins or ends on the DNA, so no DNA is shown, and the CDR3 is as TCRdb lists it. The V gene is TRBV20-1, the J gene TRBJ1-1. The V gene's germline CDR1 is DFQATT and CDR2 SNEGSKA (reference sequence). The CDR3 spans 9 amino acids, including both terminal residues. CDR3 loop: CSAPWRQTV.

The chain uses TRBV7-3 and TRBJ1-1; TRBD1 might be the D (5 bases). CDR1 is SGHTA, CDR2 FQGTGA, per germline. V was cut by 5 bases and J by 3 bases, with 13 bases left in between. The CDR3 runs to 14 residues. CDR3 coding DNA: TGTGCCAGCAGCCCTACAGGATTTTACACTGAAGCTTTCTTT. Amino acids: CASSPTGFYTEAFF.

The V gene is TRBV5-1, the J gene TRBJ1-2; the D is unclear. This CDR3 is 12 amino acids long. V was cut by 1 base and J by 4 bases, with 5 bases left in between. CDR1 is SGHRS, CDR2 YFSETQ, per germline. CDR3 DNA sequence: TGCGCCAGCAGCTTGACTGGCTATGGCTACACCTTC. Translating it yields CASSLTGYGYTF. The entire variable domain, with the rest obtained from reference TRBV5-1 and TRBJ1-2, is as follows: KAGVTQTPRYLIKTRGQQVTLSCSPISGHRSVSWYQQTPGQGLQFLFEYFSETQRNKGNFPGRFSGRQFSNSRSEMNVSTLELGDSALYLCASSLTGYGYTFGSGTRLTVV.

The J gene is TRBJ1-4, the V gene TRBV5-1, with 7 bases aligning to TRBD1. The V segment lost 3 bases and the J segment 0 bases; nucleotides outside the gene matches: 5. The CDR3 has 16 residues. Germline CDR1 reads SGHRS; CDR2 reads YFSETQ. The chain's CDR3 is CASSSGQSATNEKLFF. The CDR3, as DNA: TGCGCCAGCAGCTCGGGACAGAGTGCAACTAATGAAAAACTGTTTTTT. Full variable domain (missing parts from reference TRBV5-1 and TRBJ1-4): KAGVTQTPRYLIKTRGQQVTLSCSPISGHRSVSWYQQTPGQGLQFLFEYFSETQRNKGNFPGRFSGRQFSNSRSEMNVSTLELGDSALYLCASSSGQSATNEKLFFGSGTQLSVL.